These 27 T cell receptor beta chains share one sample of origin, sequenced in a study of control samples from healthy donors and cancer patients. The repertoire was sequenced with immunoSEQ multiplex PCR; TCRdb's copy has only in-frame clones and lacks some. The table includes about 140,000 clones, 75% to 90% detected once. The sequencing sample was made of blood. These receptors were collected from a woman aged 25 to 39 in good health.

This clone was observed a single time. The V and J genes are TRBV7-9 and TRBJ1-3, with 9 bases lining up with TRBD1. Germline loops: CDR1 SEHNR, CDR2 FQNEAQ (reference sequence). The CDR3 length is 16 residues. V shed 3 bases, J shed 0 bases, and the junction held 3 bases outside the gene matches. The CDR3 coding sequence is TGTGCCAGCAGCTTCGGACAGGGGAGCTCTGGAAACACCATATATTTT. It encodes CASSFGQGSSGNTIYF.

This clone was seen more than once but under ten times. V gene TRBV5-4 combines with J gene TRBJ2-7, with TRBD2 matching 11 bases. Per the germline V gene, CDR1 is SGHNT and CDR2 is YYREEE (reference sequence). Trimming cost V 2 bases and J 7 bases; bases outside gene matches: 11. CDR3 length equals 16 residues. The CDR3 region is CASSLPELAGVGEQYF. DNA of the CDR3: TGTGCCAGCAGCTTACCCGAACTAGCGGGAGTGGGAGAGCAGTACTTC.

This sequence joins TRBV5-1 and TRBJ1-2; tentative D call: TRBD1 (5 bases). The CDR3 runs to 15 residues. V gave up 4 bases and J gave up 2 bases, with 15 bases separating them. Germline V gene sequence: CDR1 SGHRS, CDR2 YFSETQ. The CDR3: CASSPGRGRNYGYTF. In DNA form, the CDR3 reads TGCGCCAGCAGCCCCGGACGGGGGAGAAACTATGGCTACACCTTC.

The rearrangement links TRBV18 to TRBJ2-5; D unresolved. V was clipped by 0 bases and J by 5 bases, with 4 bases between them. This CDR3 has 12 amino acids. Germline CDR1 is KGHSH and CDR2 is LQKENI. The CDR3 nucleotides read TGTGCCAGCTCACCACCGGCGGAGACCCAGTACTTC. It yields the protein CASSPPAETQYF.

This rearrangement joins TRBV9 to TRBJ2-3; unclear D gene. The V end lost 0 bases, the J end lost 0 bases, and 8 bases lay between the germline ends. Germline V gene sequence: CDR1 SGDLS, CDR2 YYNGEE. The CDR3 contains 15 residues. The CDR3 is CASSVVGSSTDTQYF. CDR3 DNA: TGTGCCAGCAGCGTAGTTGGATCTAGCACAGATACGCAGTATTTT.

CDR3: CASSLVGGGYTGELFF. The CDR3 region has the DNA TGCGCCAGCAGCTTGGTTGGGGGAGGATACACCGGGGAGCTGTTTTTT. V usage is TRBV5-1 and J usage is TRBJ2-2; D may be TRBD2 (6 bases). The CDR3 sequence is 16 residues long. Trimming cost V 0 bases and J 3 bases, with 12 bases left between them. Germline lookup yields CDR1 SGHRS and CDR2 YFSETQ. The full variable domain, its missing parts supplied by reference TRBV5-1 and TRBJ2-2, is KAGVTQTPRYLIKTRGQQVTLSCSPISGHRSVSWYQQTPGQGLQFLFEYFSETQRNKGNFPGRFSGRQFSNSRSEMNVSTLELGDSALYLCASSLVGGGYTGELFFGEGSRLTVL.

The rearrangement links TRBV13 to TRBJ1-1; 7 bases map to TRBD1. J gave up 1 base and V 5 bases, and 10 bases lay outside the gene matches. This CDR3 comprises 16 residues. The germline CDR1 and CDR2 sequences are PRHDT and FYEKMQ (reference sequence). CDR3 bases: TGTGCCAGCAGCACCAGGGGGGGGACGGCGAACACTGAAGCTTTCTTT. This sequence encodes CASSTRGGTANTEAFF.

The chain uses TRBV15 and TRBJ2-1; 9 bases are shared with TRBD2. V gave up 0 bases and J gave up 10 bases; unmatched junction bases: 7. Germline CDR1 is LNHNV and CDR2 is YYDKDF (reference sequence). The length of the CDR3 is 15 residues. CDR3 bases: TGTGCCACCAGCAGAGAGGCGGGAGGGCCGGGGGAGCAGTTCTTC. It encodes CATSREAGGPGEQFF.

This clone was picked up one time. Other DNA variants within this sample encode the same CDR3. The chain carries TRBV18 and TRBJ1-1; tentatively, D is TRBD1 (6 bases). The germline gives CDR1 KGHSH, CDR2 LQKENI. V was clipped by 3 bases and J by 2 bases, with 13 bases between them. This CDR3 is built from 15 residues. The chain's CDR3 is CASSPLGGLNTEAFF. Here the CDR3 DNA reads TGTGCCAGCTCACCTTTAGGGGGGCTCAACACTGAAGCTTTCTTT.

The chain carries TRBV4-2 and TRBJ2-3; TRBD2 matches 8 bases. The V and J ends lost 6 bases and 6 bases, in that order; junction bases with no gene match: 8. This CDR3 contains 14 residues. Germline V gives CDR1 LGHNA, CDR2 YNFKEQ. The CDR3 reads CASRRGTSGDTQYF. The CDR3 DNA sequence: TGTGCCAGCAGGAGAGGGACTAGTGGCGATACGCAGTATTTT.

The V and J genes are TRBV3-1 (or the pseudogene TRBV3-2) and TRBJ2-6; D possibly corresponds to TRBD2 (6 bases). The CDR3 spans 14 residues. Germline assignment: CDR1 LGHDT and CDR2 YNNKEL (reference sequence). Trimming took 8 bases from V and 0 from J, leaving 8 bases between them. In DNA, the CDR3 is TGTGCCAGCGGGGGGATCTCTGGGGCCAACGTCCTGACTTTC. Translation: CASGGISGANVLTF.

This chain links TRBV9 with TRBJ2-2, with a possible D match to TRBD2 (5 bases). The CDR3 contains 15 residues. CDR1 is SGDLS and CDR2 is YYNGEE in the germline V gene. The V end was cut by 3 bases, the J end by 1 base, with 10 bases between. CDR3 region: CASSGLEGNTGELFF. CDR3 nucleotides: TGTGCCAGCAGCGGACTTGAGGGGAACACCGGGGAGCTGTTTTTT.

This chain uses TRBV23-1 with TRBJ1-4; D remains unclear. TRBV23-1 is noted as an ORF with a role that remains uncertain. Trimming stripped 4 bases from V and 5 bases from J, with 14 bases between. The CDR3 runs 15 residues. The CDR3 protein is CASSPSNSSNEKLFF. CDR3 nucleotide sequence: TGCGCCAGCAGTCCGTCAAACAGCTCGAATGAAAAACTGTTTTTT.

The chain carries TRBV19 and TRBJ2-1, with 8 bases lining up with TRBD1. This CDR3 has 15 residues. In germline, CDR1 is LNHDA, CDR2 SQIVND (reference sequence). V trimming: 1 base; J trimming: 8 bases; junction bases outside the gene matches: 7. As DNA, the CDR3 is TGTGCCAGTAGTATAGTGCAGGGGGCGATCGATGAGCAGTTCTTC. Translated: CASSIVQGAIDEQFF.

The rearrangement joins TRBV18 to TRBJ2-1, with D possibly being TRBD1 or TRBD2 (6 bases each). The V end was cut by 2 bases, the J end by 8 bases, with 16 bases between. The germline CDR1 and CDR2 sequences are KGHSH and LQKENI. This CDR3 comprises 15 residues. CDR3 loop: CASSPRGTRSDEQFF. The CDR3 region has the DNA TGTGCCAGCTCACCAAGGGGGACTCGATCGGATGAGCAGTTCTTC.

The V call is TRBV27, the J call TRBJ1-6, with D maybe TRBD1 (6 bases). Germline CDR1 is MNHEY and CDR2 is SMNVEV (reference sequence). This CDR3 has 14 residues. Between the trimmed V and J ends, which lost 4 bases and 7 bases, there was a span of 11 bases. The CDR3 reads CASSWRGANSPLHF. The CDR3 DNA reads TGTGCCAGCAGTTGGCGGGGGGCCAATTCACCCCTCCACTTT.

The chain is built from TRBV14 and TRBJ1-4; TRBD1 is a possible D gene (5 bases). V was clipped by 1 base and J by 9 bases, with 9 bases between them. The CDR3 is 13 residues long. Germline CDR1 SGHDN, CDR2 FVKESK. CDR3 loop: CASSQGRDQKLFF. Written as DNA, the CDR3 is TGTGCCAGCAGCCAAGGCAGGGACCAAAAACTGTTTTTT. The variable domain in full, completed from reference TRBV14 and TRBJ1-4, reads EAGVTQFPSHSVIEKGQTVTLRCDPISGHDNLYWYRRVMGKEIKFLLHFVKESKQDESGMPNNRFLAERTGGTYSTLKVQPAELEDSGVYFCASSQGRDQKLFFGSGTQLSVL.

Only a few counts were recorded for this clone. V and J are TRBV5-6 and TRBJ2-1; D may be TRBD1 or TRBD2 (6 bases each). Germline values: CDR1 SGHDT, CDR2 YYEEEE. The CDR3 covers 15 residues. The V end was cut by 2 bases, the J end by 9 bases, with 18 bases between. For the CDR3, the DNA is TGTGCCAGCAGCTTTATAGGGGGGACAAAAGGTGAGCAGTTCTTC. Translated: CASSFIGGTKGEQFF.

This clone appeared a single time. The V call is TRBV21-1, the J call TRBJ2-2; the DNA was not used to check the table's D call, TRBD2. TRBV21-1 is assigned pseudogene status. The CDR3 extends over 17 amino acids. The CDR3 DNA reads TGTGCCAGCAGCAATAGTCGATCTAGACCACACACCGGGGAGCTGTTTTTT. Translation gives CASSNSRSRPHTGELFF.

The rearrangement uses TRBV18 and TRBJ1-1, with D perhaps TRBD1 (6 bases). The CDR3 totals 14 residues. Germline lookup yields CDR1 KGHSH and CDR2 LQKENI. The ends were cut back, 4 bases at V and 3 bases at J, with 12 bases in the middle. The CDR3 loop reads CASSLREGDTEAFF. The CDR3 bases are TGTGCCAGCTCACTTCGGGAGGGGGACACTGAAGCTTTCTTT.

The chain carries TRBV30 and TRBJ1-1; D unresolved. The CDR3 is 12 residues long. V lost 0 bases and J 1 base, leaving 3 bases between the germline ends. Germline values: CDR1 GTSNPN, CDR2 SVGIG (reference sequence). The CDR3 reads CAWSVANTEAFF. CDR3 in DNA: TGTGCCTGGAGTGTGGCGAACACTGAAGCTTTCTTT.

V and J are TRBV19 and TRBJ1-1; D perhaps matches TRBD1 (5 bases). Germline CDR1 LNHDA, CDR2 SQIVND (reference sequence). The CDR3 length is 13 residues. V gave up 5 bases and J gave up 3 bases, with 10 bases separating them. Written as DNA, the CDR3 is TGTGCCAGTAGTCAGGGTCGAGACACTGAAGCTTTCTTT. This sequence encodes CASSQGRDTEAFF.

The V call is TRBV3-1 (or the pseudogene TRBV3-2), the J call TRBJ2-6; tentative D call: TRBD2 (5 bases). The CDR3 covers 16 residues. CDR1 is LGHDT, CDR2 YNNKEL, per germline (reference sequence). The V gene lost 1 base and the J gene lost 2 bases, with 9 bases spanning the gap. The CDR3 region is CASSQGGSAGANVLTF. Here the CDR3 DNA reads TGTGCCAGCAGCCAAGGCGGGTCGGCTGGGGCCAACGTCCTGACTTTC.

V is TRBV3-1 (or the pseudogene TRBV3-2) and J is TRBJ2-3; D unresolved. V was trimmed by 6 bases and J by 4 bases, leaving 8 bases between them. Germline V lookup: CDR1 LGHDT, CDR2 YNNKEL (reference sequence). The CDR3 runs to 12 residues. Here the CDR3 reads CASRSSADTQYF. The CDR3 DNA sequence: TGTGCCAGCAGGTCCTCGGCAGATACGCAGTATTTT.

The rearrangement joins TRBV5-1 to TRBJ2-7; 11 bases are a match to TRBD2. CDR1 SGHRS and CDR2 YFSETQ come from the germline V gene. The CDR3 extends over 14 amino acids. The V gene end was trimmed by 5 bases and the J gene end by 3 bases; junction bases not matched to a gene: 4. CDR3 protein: CASSATSGNYEQYF. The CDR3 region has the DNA TGCGCCAGCAGTGCGACTAGCGGGAACTACGAGCAGTACTTC.

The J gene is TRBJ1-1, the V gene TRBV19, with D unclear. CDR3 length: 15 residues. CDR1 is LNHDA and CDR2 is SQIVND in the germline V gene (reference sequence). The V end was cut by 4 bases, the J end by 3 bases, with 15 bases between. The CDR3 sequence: CASSTAGKRDTEAFF. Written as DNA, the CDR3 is TGTGCCAGTAGTACAGCCGGGAAGCGGGACACTGAAGCTTTCTTT. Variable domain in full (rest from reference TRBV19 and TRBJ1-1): DGGITQSPKYLFRKEGQNVTLSCEQNLNHDAMYWYRQDPGQGLRLIYYSQIVNDFQKGDIAEGYSVSREKKESFPLTVTSAQKNPTAFYLCASSTAGKRDTEAFFGQGTRLTVV.

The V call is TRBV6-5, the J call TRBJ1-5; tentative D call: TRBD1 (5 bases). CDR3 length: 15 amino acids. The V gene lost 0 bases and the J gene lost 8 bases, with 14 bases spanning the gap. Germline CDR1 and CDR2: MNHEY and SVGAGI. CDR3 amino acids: CASSYSGTGGEPQHF. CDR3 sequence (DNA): TGTGCCAGCAGTTACTCGGGGACGGGGGGGGAGCCCCAGCATTTT.